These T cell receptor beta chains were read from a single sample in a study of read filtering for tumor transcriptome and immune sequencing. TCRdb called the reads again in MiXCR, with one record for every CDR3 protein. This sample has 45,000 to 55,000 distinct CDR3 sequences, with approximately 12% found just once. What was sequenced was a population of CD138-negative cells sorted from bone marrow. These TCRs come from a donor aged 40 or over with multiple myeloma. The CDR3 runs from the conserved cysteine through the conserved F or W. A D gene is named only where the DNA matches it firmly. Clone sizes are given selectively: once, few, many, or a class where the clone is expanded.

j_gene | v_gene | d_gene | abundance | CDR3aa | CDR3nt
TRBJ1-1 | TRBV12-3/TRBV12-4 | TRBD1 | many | CASSFDRVGTEAFF | TGTGCCAGCAGTTTTGACAGGGTGGGTACTGAAGCTTTCTTT
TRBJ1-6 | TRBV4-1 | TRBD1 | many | CASSQGDSNNSPLHF | TGCGCCAGCAGCCAAGGGGACAGTAATAATTCACCCCTCCACTTT
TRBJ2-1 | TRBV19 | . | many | CASRTVRNEQFF | TGTGCCAGTAGAACCGTAAGGAATGAGCAGTTCTTC
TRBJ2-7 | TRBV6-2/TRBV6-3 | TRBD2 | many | CASSYPGLALNEQYF | TGTGCCAGCAGTTACCCCGGACTAGCTCTCAACGAGCAGTACTTC
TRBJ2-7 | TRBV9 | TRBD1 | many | CASSPQGQGPYEQYF | TGTGCCAGCAGCCCTCAGGGACAGGGACCCTACGAGCAGTACTTC
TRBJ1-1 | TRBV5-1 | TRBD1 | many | CASSPTGDPNTEAFF | TGCGCCAGCAGCCCAACAGGGGATCCGAACACTGAAGCTTTCTTT
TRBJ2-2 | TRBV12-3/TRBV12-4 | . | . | CASSWGQGFTGELFF | TGTGCCAGCAGTTGGGGGCAGGGATTCACCGGGGAGCTGTTTTTT
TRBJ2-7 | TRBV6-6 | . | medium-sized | CASTPGRGQYEQYF | TGTGCCAGCACCCCAGGGCGGGGGCAATACGAGCAGTACTTC
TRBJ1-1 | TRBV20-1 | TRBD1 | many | CSARGPQGYTEAFF | TGCAGTGCTAGAGGTCCACAGGGGTACACTGAAGCTTTCTTT
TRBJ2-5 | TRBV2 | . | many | CASSESRNQETQYF | TGTGCCAGCAGTGAAAGTAGGAACCAAGAGACCCAGTACTTC
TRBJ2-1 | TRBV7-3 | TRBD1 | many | CASSSDRANEQFF | TGTGCCAGCAGCTCGGACAGGGCTAATGAGCAGTTCTTC
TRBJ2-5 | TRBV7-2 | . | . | CASSIQGGETQYF | TGTGCCAGCAGCATACAGGGAGGGGAGACCCAGTACTTC
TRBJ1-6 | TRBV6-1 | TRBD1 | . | CASRSGQINDSPLHF | TGTGCCAGCAGATCGGGACAGATTAATGATTCACCCCTCCACTTT
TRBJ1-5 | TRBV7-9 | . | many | CASSSGASGPQHF | TGTGCCAGCAGTTCGGGGGCCTCTGGGCCCCAGCATTTT
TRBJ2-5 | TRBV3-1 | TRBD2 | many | CASLGLAGDETQYF | TGTGCCAGCTTGGGACTAGCGGGAGACGAGACCCAGTACTTC
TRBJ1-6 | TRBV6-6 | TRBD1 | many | CAGPGTGQTGYNSPLHF | TGTGCCGGGCCCGGGACAGGTCAAACTGGGTATAATTCACCCCTCCACTTT
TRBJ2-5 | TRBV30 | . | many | CAWSGDVGQETQYF | TGTGCCTGGAGCGGGGACGTGGGACAAGAGACCCAGTACTTC
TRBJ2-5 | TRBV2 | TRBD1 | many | CASTTGIQETQYF | TGTGCCAGCACGACAGGGATTCAAGAGACCCAGTACTTC
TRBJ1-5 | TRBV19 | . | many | CASSSGSSGQPQHF | TGTGCCAGTAGTTCAGGATCGTCCGGCCAGCCCCAGCATTTT
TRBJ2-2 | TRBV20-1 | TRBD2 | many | CSASRQTSGTGELFF | TGCAGTGCTAGCCGTCAGACTAGCGGGACCGGGGAGCTGTTTTTT
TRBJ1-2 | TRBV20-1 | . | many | CSATTASFNYGYTF | TGCAGTGCTACGACAGCATCTTTTAACTATGGCTACACCTTC
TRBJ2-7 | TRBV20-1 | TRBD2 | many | CSATGGGTSGTYEQYF | TGCAGTGCGACCGGTGGAGGGACTAGCGGAACCTACGAGCAGTACTTC
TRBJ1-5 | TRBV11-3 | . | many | CASRKGDDQPQHF | TGTGCCAGCAGAAAGGGTGACGATCAGCCCCAGCATTTT
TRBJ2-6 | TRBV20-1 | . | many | CSAKTSGANVLTF | TGCAGTGCTAAGACCTCTGGGGCCAACGTCCTGACTTTC
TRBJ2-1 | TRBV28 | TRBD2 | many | CASSSGTSGSSQFF | TGTGCCAGCAGCTCTGGGACTAGCGGGAGCTCGCAGTTCTTC
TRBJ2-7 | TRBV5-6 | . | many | CASSSTGGEDEQYF | TGTGCCAGCAGCTCGACTGGGGGTGAGGACGAGCAGTACTTC
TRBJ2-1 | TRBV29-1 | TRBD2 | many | CSVEDWRGAAYNELFF | TGCAGCGTTGAAGATTGGCGGGGGGCCGCCTACAATGAGCTGTTCTTC
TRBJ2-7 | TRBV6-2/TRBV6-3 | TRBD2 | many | CASRASGSIYEQYF | TGTGCCAGCAGAGCCAGCGGGAGTATCTACGAGCAGTACTTC
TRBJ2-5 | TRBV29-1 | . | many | CSAGFQETQYF | TGCAGCGCAGGATTCCAAGAGACCCAGTACTTC
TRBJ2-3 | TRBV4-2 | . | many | CASSQDLPVTGTDTQYF | TGTGCCAGCAGCCAAGATCTTCCTGTTACAGGCACAGATACGCAGTATTTT
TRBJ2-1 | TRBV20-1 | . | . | CSAHHGSFYNVQFF | TGCAGTGCTCATCACGGGAGTTTTTACAATGTGCAGTTCTTC
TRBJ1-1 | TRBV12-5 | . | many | CASGSLSGNVHTEAFF | TGTGCTAGTGGTTCCTTATCAGGGAATGTACACACTGAAGCTTTCTTT
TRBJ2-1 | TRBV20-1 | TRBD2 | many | CSARDSIAGFYNEQFF | TGCAGTGCTAGAGATTCAATAGCGGGATTTTACAATGAGCAGTTCTTC
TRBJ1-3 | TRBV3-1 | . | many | CASSRTGVSGNTIYF | TGTGCCAGCAGCCGAACTGGGGTATCTGGAAACACCATATATTTT
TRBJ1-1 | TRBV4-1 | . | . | CASSLVGVEAFF | TGCGCCAGCAGCTTAGTGGGAGTTGAAGCTTTCTTT
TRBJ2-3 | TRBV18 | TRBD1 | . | CASSTTGGVADTQYF | TGTGCCAGCTCCACGACAGGGGGCGTAGCAGATACGCAGTATTTT
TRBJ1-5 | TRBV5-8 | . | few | CASSSDGYYNQPQHF | TGTGCCAGCAGCTCGGATGGCTACTACAATCAGCCCCAGCATTTT
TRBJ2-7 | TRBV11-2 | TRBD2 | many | CASSLVGGYEQYF | TGTGCCAGCAGCTTAGTGGGGGGGTACGAGCAGTACTTC
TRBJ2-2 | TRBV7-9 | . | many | CASSLAQPGELFF | TGTGCCAGCAGCTTGGCCCAACCCGGGGAGCTGTTTTTT
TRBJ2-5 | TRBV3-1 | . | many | CASSKGRAETQYF | TGTGCCAGCAGCAAGGGCCGAGCAGAGACCCAGTACTTC
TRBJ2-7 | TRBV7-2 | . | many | CASSLMSYEQYF | TGTGCCAGCAGCTTAATGAGCTACGAGCAGTACTTC
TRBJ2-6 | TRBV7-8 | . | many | CASSVGLGSGANVLTF | TGTGCCAGCAGCGTAGGGTTGGGCTCTGGGGCCAACGTCCTGACTTTC
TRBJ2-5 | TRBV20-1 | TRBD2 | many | CSARRRLAGGGETQYF | TGCAGTGCTAGGCGTCGACTAGCGGGAGGGGGGGAGACCCAGTACTTC
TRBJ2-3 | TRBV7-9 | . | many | CASSRYLDPTSDTQYF | TGTGCCAGCAGCCGATATCTAGACCCCACATCAGATACGCAGTATTTT
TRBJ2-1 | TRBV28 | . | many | CASSTPGIHNEQFF | TGTGCCAGCAGTACACCCGGGATACACAATGAGCAGTTCTTC